This TCR beta chain was identified during a study of blood T cell repertoires in COVID-19. Germline CDR1 reads SGDLS; CDR2 reads YYNGEE. CDR3 length: 16 amino acids. Unmatched junction bases numbered 7, after V lost 2 bases and J lost 4 bases. Method: immunoSEQ multiplex PCR; TCRdb's copy keeps in-frame clones and lacks some. In the table there are about 88,000 clones, roughly 88% of which are singletons. V and J are TRBV9 and TRBJ2-1, with TRBD1 matching over 9 bases. The TCR originated in a human donor in a cohort sampled during active COVID-19. Material for sequencing was peripheral blood. The DNA for the CDR3 is TGTGCCAGCAGCGTCTCCGGGACAGGGCTTTACAATGAGCAGTTCTTC. Its translation is CASSVSGTGLYNEQFF.